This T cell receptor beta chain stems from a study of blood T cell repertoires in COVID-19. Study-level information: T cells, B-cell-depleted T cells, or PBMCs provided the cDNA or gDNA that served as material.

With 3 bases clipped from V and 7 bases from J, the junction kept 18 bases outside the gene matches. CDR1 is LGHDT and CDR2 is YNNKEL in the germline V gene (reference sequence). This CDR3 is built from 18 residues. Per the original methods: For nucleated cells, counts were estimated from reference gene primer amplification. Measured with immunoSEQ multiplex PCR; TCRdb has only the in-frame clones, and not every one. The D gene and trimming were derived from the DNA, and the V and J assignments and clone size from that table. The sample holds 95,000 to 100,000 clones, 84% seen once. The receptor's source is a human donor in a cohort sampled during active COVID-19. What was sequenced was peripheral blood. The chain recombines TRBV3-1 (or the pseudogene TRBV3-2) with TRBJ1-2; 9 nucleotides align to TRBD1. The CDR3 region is CASSQAGTGIVMYGGYTF. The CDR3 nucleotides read TGTGCCAGCAGCCAGGCCGGGACAGGGATAGTGATGTACGGTGGCTACACCTTC.